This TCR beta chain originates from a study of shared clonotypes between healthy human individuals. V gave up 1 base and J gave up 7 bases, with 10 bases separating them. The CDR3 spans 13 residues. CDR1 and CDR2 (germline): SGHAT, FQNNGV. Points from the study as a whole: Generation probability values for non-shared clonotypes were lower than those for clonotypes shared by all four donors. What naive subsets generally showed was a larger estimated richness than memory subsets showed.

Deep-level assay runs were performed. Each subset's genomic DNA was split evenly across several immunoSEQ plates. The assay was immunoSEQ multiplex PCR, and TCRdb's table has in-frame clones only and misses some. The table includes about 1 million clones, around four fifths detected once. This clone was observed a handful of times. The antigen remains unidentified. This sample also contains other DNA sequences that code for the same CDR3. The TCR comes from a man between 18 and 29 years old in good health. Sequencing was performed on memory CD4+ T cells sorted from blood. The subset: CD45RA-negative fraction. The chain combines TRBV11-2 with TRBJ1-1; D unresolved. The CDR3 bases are TGTGCCAGCAGCTTAGCCCCCGGAGGTGAAGCTTTCTTT. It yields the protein CASSLAPGGEAFF.